This T cell receptor beta chain was captured in a study of blood T cell repertoires in COVID-19. Across the whole study: Both acute and convalescent COVID-19 samples were obtained from the United States, Italy and Spain. In each case, the material was cDNA or gDNA derived from T cells, B-cell-depleted T cells, or PBMCs.

Patients at the Seattle site were enrolled during active infection and followed longitudinally. From germline, CDR1 is WSHSY and CDR2 SAAADI. The CDR3 covers 15 residues. Losses at the gene ends were 7 bases for V and 1 base for J; bases not matched to a gene: 8. Study processing details: From reference gene primer amplification, estimates of nucleated cell counts were derived. The data were produced by immunoSEQ multiplex PCR, yet TCRdb's version contains in-frame clones alone and is incomplete. D and trimming come from the DNA, and the V and J calls and clone size come from that table. The sample consists of roughly 200,000 clones, 80% to 85% of them appearing once.

The receptor was derived from a woman of 80 years or more with COVID-19, enrolled during active disease. The chain combines TRBV10-2 with TRBJ2-5, with 8 nucleotides matching TRBD1. Sequencing was carried out using peripheral blood. CDR3 coding DNA: TGCGCCAGCAACCAGGGGGCGCCAAGCCAAGAGACCCAGTACTTC. It specifies CASNQGAPSQETQYF.